What follows are 20 T cell receptor beta chains derived from one specimen sequenced in a study of T cell responses to AZD1222 COVID-19 vaccine. Sequenced by immunoSEQ multiplex PCR; TCRdb stores in-frame clones only, minus some. Here the sample spans 200,000 or so clones, around 94% being singletons. Sequenced here: peripheral blood, sampled on day 0 of AZD1222 vaccination. These receptors all stem from an adult in good health.

The chain is built from TRBV3-1 (or the pseudogene TRBV3-2) and TRBJ1-2; 7 bases map to TRBD1. The V gene end was trimmed by 6 bases and the J gene end by 5 bases; junction bases not matched to a gene: 12. The CDR3 totals 15 residues. The germline V gene has CDR1 LGHDT and CDR2 YNNKEL (reference sequence). The CDR3 DNA follows: TGTGCCAGCAGTTATTTGTCGACAGGGAGATATGGCTACACCTTC. Amino acids: CASSYLSTGRYGYTF.

The CDR3 DNA follows: TGTGCCAGCAGCTCCGGGGGACATTCGAGCACTGAAGCTTTCTTT. Amino acids: CASSSGGHSSTEAFF. J is TRBJ1-1 and V is TRBV7-2; TRBD1 might be the D (6 bases). Germline lookup yields CDR1 SGHTA and CDR2 FQGNSA. This CDR3 has 15 amino acids. V dropped 4 bases and J dropped 4 bases, with 16 bases sitting between them.

The chain recombines TRBV24-1 with TRBJ1-5; D might be TRBD1 (6 bases). Germline loops: CDR1 KGHDR, CDR2 SFDVKD. Trimming removed 1 base from V and 4 bases from J, with 16 bases in between. The CDR3 sequence is 17 residues long. The CDR3 sequence is CATSDFGRERGNQPQHF. CDR3 nucleotide sequence: TGTGCCACCAGTGATTTTGGGCGGGAGAGGGGGAATCAGCCCCAGCATTTT.

The rearrangement links TRBV6-2 or TRBV6-3 to TRBJ1-1; D is perhaps TRBD1 (5 bases). Per germline, CDR1 MNHEY and CDR2 SVGEGT. The germline V and J ends were trimmed by 0 bases and 11 bases, with 7 bases remaining between them. The CDR3 contains 11 residues. CDR3 DNA sequence: TGTGCCAGCAGTTACTCAGGGGACGCTTTCTTT. It specifies CASSYSGDAFF.

The gene calls are TRBV20-1 and TRBJ1-2; TRBD1 matches at 7 bases. Per germline, CDR1 DFQATT and CDR2 SNEGSKA (reference sequence). The ends lost 6 bases at V and 6 bases at J; junction bases unmatched: 4. The CDR3 runs to 11 residues. CDR3 DNA: TGCAGTGCCCCGACAGGGAATGGCTACACCTTC. This codes for CSAPTGNGYTF.

The chain is built from TRBV5-1 and TRBJ1-4, with unresolved D. The germline V gene has CDR1 SGHRS and CDR2 YFSETQ. CDR3 length equals 18 residues. Trimming stripped 4 bases from V and 6 bases from J, with 25 bases between. As DNA, the CDR3 is TGCGCCAGCAGCCCAGTCTTGTGGCGACTCCCTGGGGATGAAAAACTGTTTTTT. The encoded protein is CASSPVLWRLPGDEKLFF.

The chain is built from TRBV6-2 or TRBV6-3 and TRBJ1-1; possible D gene TRBD1, 5 bases. The CDR3 covers 13 residues. The germline V and J ends were trimmed by 6 bases and 2 bases, with 10 bases remaining between them. From germline, CDR1 is MNHEY and CDR2 SVGEGT. CDR3 in DNA: TGTGCCAGCAGCTCGTGGGACAACACTGAAGCTTTCTTT. This sequence encodes CASSSWDNTEAFF.

The V gene is TRBV10-3, the J gene TRBJ2-7, with D uncertain. The length of the CDR3 is 10 residues. Trimming left V 10 bases short and J 3 bases short, with 7 bases between. Germline CDR1 ENHRY, CDR2 SYGVKD. CDR3 nucleotide sequence: TGTGCCACCCTCGGCTACGAGCAGTACGTC. The encoded protein is CATLGYEQYV.

The chain couples TRBV2 to TRBJ1-6; possible D gene TRBD1, 5 bases. The CDR3 extends over 17 amino acids. CDR1 and CDR2 from the germline V gene are SNHLY and FYNNEI. Deletions cut 4 bases from V and 1 base from J, with 14 bases between. The CDR3 nucleotides read TGTGCCAGCAGTGGGTTATACGAGGGGTCCTATAATTCACCCCTCCACTTT. Translated, it gives CASSGLYEGSYNSPLHF.

V is TRBV4-2 and J is TRBJ1-4, with D unclear. Per germline, CDR1 LGHNA and CDR2 YNFKEQ. V lost 0 bases to trimming and J lost 4 bases, with 9 bases between them. This CDR3 is built from 15 residues. The CDR3 region has the DNA TGTGCCAGCAGCCAAGACGACGGTGGTAATGAAAAACTGTTTTTT. Translated, it gives CASSQDDGGNEKLFF.

The genes are TRBV7-9 and TRBJ1-6; D unclear. The germline CDR1 and CDR2 sequences are SEHNR and FQNEAQ (reference sequence). The ends were cut back, 0 bases at V and 9 bases at J, with 15 bases in the middle. The CDR3 covers 16 residues. The DNA of the CDR3 is TGTGCCAGCAGCTTAGCTCTGAAGGAACGGGGTTCACCCCTCCACTTT. Amino acid sequence: CASSLALKERGSPLHF.

The chain uses TRBV19 and TRBJ1-1; D is unclear. From germline, CDR1 is LNHDA and CDR2 SQIVND (reference sequence). V was shortened by 6 bases and J by 0 bases, with 14 bases between the two germline ends. This CDR3 comprises 15 residues. Here the CDR3 reads CASRPYNSMNTEAFF. The CDR3 nucleotides are TGTGCCAGTAGGCCTTATAACTCCATGAACACTGAAGCTTTCTTT.

V usage is TRBV4-2 and J usage is TRBJ1-1, with 8 bases identical to TRBD1. This CDR3 has 15 residues. CDR1 LGHNA and CDR2 YNFKEQ come from the germline V gene. J gave up 4 bases and V 7 bases, and 11 bases lay outside the gene matches. CDR3 loop: CASMVGATGGTEAFF. As DNA, the CDR3 is TGTGCCAGCATGGTCGGAGCAACAGGGGGCACTGAAGCTTTCTTT.

The chain couples TRBV24-1 to TRBJ1-5, with no clear D. The germline V gene encodes CDR1 KGHDR and CDR2 SFDVKD. Between the trimmed V and J ends, which lost 5 bases and 6 bases, there was a span of 10 bases. The CDR3 loop spans 13 amino acids. The CDR3 nucleotides read TGTGCCACCAGTGTAGGATTAAGTCAGCCCCAGCATTTT. Translated, it gives CATSVGLSQPQHF.

A few counts support this clone. The chain employs TRBV27 and TRBJ2-7; 8 nucleotides agree with TRBD1. In germline, CDR1 is MNHEY, CDR2 SMNVEV (reference sequence). After removal of 5 bases from V and 7 bases from J, the junction contained 4 bases not matched to a gene. The CDR3 is 12 residues long. This chain's CDR3 is CASSGRGQEQYF. CDR3 coding DNA: TGTGCCAGCAGTGGCAGGGGGCAAGAGCAGTACTTC.

The chain is built from TRBV18 and TRBJ2-2; D is unclear. V was cut by 2 bases and J by 4 bases, with 11 bases left in between. This CDR3 comprises 15 residues. Germline V gene data show CDR1 as KGHSH and CDR2 as LQKENI. Here the CDR3 DNA reads TGTGCCAGCTCACCAAGGGATATGGGCACCGGGGAGCTGTTTTTT. Its translation: CASSPRDMGTGELFF.

The chain links TRBV12-3 or TRBV12-4 to TRBJ1-4, with TRBD1 matching 7 bases. V lost 7 bases and J lost 7; bases outside the gene matches: 3. The CDR3 sequence is 12 residues long. In DNA form, the CDR3 reads TGTGCCAGCACCTCAGGGGGTGAAAAACTGTTTTTT. This encodes CASTSGGEKLFF.

CDR3 sequence reads: CASSSGQGIYEQYV. The CDR3 DNA sequence: TGTGCCAGCAGTTCGGGACAGGGGATATACGAGCAGTACGTC. V usage is TRBV28 and J usage is TRBJ2-7, with 10 positions matching TRBD1. J lost 4 bases, V lost 4 bases, and 4 bases had no gene match. The CDR3 is made up of 14 amino acids. The germline V gene encodes CDR1 MDHEN and CDR2 SYDVKM.

The chain links TRBV20-1 to TRBJ2-7, with D unclear. Germline V lookup: CDR1 DFQATT, CDR2 SNEGSKA (reference sequence). Between the trimmed V and J ends, which lost 3 bases and 2 bases, there was a span of 11 bases. The CDR3 covers 13 residues. The CDR3 region has the DNA TGCAGTGCTAGTTTGGACGGTCCCTACGAGCAGTACGTC. Residues: CSASLDGPYEQYV.

The chain combines TRBV10-3 with TRBJ2-3, with D unclear. The germline CDR1 and CDR2 sequences are ENHRY and SYGVKD. The CDR3 spans 12 residues. V lost 3 bases and J lost 8, with 9 bases in between. The CDR3 reads CAISDPSGTQYF. The DNA for the CDR3 is TGTGCCATCAGTGACCCCTCGGGTACGCAGTATTTT.